The 11 T cell receptor beta chains reported below all come from one sample, sequenced in a study of shared clonotypes between healthy human individuals. Generated by immunoSEQ multiplex PCR, the TCRdb table keeps only in-frame clones and is missing some. Among 1.5 million to 2.5 million clones listed, approximately 95% were seen once. Terminally differentiated effector memory CD45RA+ cells were left out of the naive CD8 fraction, which was CD45RO-negative and positively selected for CCR7. The sample comprised naive CD8+ T cells sorted from blood. The receptors stem from a man younger than 35 in good health.

The chain couples TRBV6-5 to TRBJ2-1, with D perhaps matching TRBD1 (5 bases). Germline CDR1 reads MNHEY; CDR2 reads SVGAGI. This CDR3 spans 14 amino acids. V was pared by 2 bases and J by 9 bases, with 14 bases between. The CDR3 is CASSYRGEVREQFF. In DNA form, the CDR3 reads TGTGCCAGCAGTTACAGGGGCGAGGTGCGTGAGCAGTTCTTC.

The chain employs TRBV28 and TRBJ1-6; the D is unclear. This CDR3 comprises 15 residues. CDR1 and CDR2 from the germline V gene are MDHEN and SYDVKM. V was trimmed by 6 bases and J by 8 bases, leaving 17 bases between them. CDR3 nucleotide sequence: TGTGCCAGCAGCCTCAGGCTTCCCCGGGATTCACCCCTCCACTTT. Residues: CASSLRLPRDSPLHF.

CDR3 sequence reads: CATRPEGWPSQFF. The CDR3 DNA sequence: TGTGCCACCAGGCCGGAGGGGTGGCCCTCTCAGTTCTTC. The chain uses TRBV15 and TRBJ2-1; possible D gene TRBD2, 6 bases. Per germline, CDR1 LNHNV and CDR2 YYDKDF (reference sequence). Trimming stripped 6 bases from V and 13 bases from J, with 19 bases between. This CDR3 spans 13 amino acids.

This rearrangement joins TRBV4-3 to TRBJ2-2; TRBD2 matches at 10 bases. This CDR3 is built from 18 residues. Germline V gene sequence: CDR1 LGHNA, CDR2 YSLEER. V was clipped by 0 bases and J by 2 bases; unmatched bases: 6. The CDR3 region is CASSQETSGILNTGELFF. In DNA, the CDR3 is TGCGCCAGCAGCCAAGAAACTAGCGGGATCCTAAACACCGGGGAGCTGTTTTTT.

This sequence joins TRBV4-1 and TRBJ1-2, with D possibly being TRBD1 (5 bases). V lost 3 bases and J 8 bases, leaving 19 bases between the germline ends. Germline CDR1 and CDR2: MGHRA and YSYEKL. The CDR3 loop spans 15 amino acids. The DNA of the CDR3 is TGCGCCAGCAGCCACCCCTCGGGGGTTGCCAACGGCTACACCTTC. Its protein product is CASSHPSGVANGYTF.

The chain combines TRBV2 with TRBJ1-6; maybe TRBD1 (5 bases). From germline, CDR1 is SNHLY and CDR2 FYNNEI. Trimming cost V 1 base and J 3 bases, with 13 bases left between them. The CDR3 contains 17 residues. CDR3 residues: CASSEDQGTYYNSPLHF. CDR3 bases: TGTGCCAGCAGTGAAGACCAGGGTACCTACTATAATTCACCCCTCCACTTT.

This clone was detected once. The chain has TRBV7-9 and TRBJ2-7; TRBD1 matches at 9 bases. The CDR3 spans 14 residues. Trimming took 4 bases from V and 2 from J; bases not matched to a gene: 3. Germline values: CDR1 SEHNR, CDR2 FQNEAQ (reference sequence). CDR3 sequence (DNA): TGTGCCAGCAGCTGGTGGGACAGGGCCTACGAGCAGTACTTC. Its translation is CASSWWDRAYEQYF.

The J gene is TRBJ2-5, the V gene TRBV4-1, with a weak D call TRBD1 (6 bases). Germline CDR1 and CDR2: MGHRA and YSYEKL. V lost 4 bases, J lost 1 base, and 19 bases lay in between. The CDR3 sequence is 17 residues long. CDR3 bases: TGCGCCAGCAGCCCAAACCAGGGGCTTGGGGCCCAAGAGACCCAGTACTTC. It encodes CASSPNQGLGAQETQYF.

This sequence joins TRBV29-1 and TRBJ1-1; unclear D gene. The germline V gene encodes CDR1 SQVTM and CDR2 ANQGSEA. The CDR3 length is 14 residues. Trimming removed 0 bases at V and 4 bases at J, with 12 bases between. The CDR3 nucleotides read TGCAGCGTTGAAGACCCTTCAGGCGGCACTGAAGCTTTCTTT. Protein product: CSVEDPSGGTEAFF. Combining the CDR3 with reference TRBV29-1 and TRBJ1-1 gives the whole variable domain SAVISQKPSRDICQRGTSLTIQCQVDSQVTMMFWYRQQPGQSLTLIATANQGSEATYESGFVIDKFPISRPNLTFSTLTVSNMSPEDSSIYLCSVEDPSGGTEAFFGQGTRLTVV.

The V gene is TRBV29-1, the J gene TRBJ2-7; D is uncertain. Germline CDR1 reads SQVTM; CDR2 reads ANQGSEA. V was pared by 4 bases and J by 5 bases, with 15 bases between. The CDR3 has 13 residues. The CDR3 protein is CSVGEGNGNEQYF. CDR3 DNA sequence: TGCAGCGTTGGAGAAGGGAATGGCAACGAGCAGTACTTC.

The chain links TRBV25-1 to TRBJ1-3, with unresolved D. Germline V CDR1 and CDR2: MGHDK, SYGVNS. V lost 7 bases and J 3 bases, leaving 4 bases between the germline ends. CDR3 length: 11 residues. This CDR3 reads CASNGGNTIYF. The CDR3 nucleotides read TGTGCCAGCAATGGTGGAAACACCATATATTTT.